The 2 T cell receptor beta chains presented below share a single source sample, sequenced in a study of blood T cell repertoires in COVID-19. The assay was immunoSEQ multiplex PCR, and TCRdb's table has in-frame clones only and misses some. The sample has hundreds of thousands of clones; 80% are singletons. The sample consisted of PBMCs or T cells enriched from blood (not recorded which). The receptors derive from a man aged 25 to 45 with acute COVID-19.

As to this clone: Other DNA sequences in this specimen translate into the identical CDR3. CDR3 amino acids: CASSPRQGNQPQHF. The CDR3 bases are TGTGCCAGCAGTCCTAGACAGGGGAATCAGCCCCAGCATTTT. J is TRBJ1-5 and V is TRBV7-2; 8 nucleotides line up with TRBD1. There are 14 residues in the CDR3. CDR1 SGHTA and CDR2 FQGNSA come from the germline V gene. V lost 6 bases, J lost 4 bases, and 5 bases stayed unmatched.

The CDR3 loop reads CASSGTIRFSNYGYTF. CDR3 in DNA: TGTGCCAGCAGTGGAACGATCAGGTTTTCTAACTATGGCTACACCTTC. The chain uses TRBV2 and TRBJ1-2; D not certain. The ends were cut back, 4 bases at V and 0 bases at J, with 15 bases in the middle. The germline gives CDR1 SNHLY, CDR2 FYNNEI. The CDR3 length is 16 residues.